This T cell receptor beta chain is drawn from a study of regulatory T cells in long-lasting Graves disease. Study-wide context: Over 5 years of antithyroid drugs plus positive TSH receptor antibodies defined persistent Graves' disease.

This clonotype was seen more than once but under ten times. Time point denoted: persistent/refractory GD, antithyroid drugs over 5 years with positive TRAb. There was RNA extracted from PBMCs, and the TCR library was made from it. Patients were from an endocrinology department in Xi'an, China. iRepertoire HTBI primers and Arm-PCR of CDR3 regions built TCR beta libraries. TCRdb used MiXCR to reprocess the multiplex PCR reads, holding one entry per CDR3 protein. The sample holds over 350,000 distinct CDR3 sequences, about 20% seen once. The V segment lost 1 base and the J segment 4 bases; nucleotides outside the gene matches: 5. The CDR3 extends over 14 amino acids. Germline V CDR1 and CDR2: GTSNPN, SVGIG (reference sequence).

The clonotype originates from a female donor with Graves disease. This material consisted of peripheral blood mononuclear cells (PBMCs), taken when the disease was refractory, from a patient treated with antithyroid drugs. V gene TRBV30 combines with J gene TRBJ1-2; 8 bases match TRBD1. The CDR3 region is CAWSGDRTSYGYTF. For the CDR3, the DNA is TGTGCCTGGAGTGGGGACAGGACTAGCTATGGCTACACCTTC.